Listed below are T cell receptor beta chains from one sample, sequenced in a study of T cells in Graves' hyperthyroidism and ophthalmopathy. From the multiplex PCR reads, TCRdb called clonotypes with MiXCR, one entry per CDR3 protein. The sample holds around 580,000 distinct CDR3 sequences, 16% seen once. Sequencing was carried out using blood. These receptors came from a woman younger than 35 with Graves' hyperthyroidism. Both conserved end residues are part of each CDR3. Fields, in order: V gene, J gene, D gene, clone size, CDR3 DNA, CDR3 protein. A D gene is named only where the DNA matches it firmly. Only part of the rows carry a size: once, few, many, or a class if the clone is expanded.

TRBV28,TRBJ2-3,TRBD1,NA,TGTGCCACCTACGGGACAGTAACAGATACGCAGTATTTT,CATYGTVTDTQYF
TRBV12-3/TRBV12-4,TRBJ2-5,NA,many,TGTGCCAGCAGTTTCCCGGGGATCCAAGAGACCCAGTACTTC,CASSFPGIQETQYF
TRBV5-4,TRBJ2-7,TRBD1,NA,TGTGCCAGCAGCCCCCCGAGACAGGGAATTGACGAGCGGTACTTC,CASSPPRQGIDERYF
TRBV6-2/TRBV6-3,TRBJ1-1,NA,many,TGTGCCAGCACCCAAGGCAGCCTGAACACTGAAGCTTTCTTT,CASTQGSLNTEAFF
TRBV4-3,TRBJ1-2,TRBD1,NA,TGCGCCAGCAGCGTGGACAGGGGGCGCCGGGGCTACACCTTC,CASSVDRGRRGYTF
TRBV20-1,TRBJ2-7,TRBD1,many,TGCAGTGCGAAAGTTCCGGGACAGTCCTACGAGCAGTACTTC,CSAKVPGQSYEQYF
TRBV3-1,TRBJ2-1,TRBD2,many,TGTGCCAGCAGCCGTAGCGGGAAGAGGGCCAATGAGCAGTTCTTC,CASSRSGKRANEQFF
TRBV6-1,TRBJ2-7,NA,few,TGTGCCAGCAGTGAGGAACAAACCTACTACGAGCAGTACTTC,CASSEEQTYYEQYF
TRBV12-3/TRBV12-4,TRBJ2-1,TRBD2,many,TGTGCCAGCAGTTTAGGCGGACTAGCGGGGGGGGAAGAGCAGTTCTTC,CASSLGGLAGGEEQFF
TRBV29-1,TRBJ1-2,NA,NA,TGCAGCGTTGAAATAACGGAATACTATGGCTACACCTTC,CSVEITEYYGYTF
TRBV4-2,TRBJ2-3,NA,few,TGTGCCAGCAGCCAAGATCTAGGGGCGGCAGATACGCAGTATTTT,CASSQDLGAADTQYF
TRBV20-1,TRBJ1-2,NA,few,TGCAGTGCTAGAGATCTCGGGGGGTACTATGGCTACACCTTC,CSARDLGGYYGYTF
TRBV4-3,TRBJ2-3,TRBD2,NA,TGCGCCAGCAGCCACACTAGCGATATCACAGATACGCAGTATTTT,CASSHTSDITDTQYF
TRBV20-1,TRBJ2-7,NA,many,TGCAGTGCTAGTCGCGGGGACGAGCAGTACTTC,CSASRGDEQYF